Below are 12 T cell receptor beta chains sequenced from a single sample in a study of T-cell memory formation after mild COVID-19. TCRdb analysed the 5' RACE reads with MiXCR anew, one entry per CDR3 protein. The data hold just over 60,000 distinct CDR3 sequences, with over 8.5% observed a single time. Sequencing was done on a sample of PBMCs or a T cell subset sorted from them (not recorded which). These receptor sequences come from a man between 18 and 35 years old who had mild COVID-19 (a few samples of this study predate the infection). Cell type and time point are not known.

This clonotype was found a few times. CDR3 amino acids: CASSFRSGTNTGELFF. CDR3 nucleotides: TGTGCCAGCAGCTTCAGGAGCGGGACGAACACCGGGGAGCTGTTTTTT. This chain uses TRBV5-5 with TRBJ2-2, with TRBD2 matching over 7 bases. The CDR3 sequence is 16 residues long. CDR1 is SGHKS and CDR2 is YYEKEE in the germline V gene (reference sequence). The V segment lost 2 bases and the J segment 0 bases; nucleotides outside the gene matches: 4.

This clonotype has only a few counts. This rearrangement joins TRBV6-6 to TRBJ2-1; the match to TRBD2 covers 7 bases. V lost 5 bases and J lost 8; bases outside the gene matches: 3. Germline loops: CDR1 MNHNY, CDR2 SVGAGI (reference sequence). CDR3 length: 12 residues. The CDR3: CASSPGRDEQFF. The CDR3 coding sequence is TGTGCCAGCAGTCCAGGGAGGGATGAGCAGTTCTTC.

This clonotype was seen more than once but under ten times. V and J are TRBV7-2 and TRBJ1-1, with D unresolved. Germline assignment: CDR1 SGHTA and CDR2 FQGNSA. Between the trimmed V and J ends, which lost 4 bases and 2 bases, there was a span of 8 bases. CDR3 length equals 13 residues. CDR3 sequence: CASSSYQNTEAFF. CDR3 nucleotides: TGTGCCAGCAGCTCCTACCAAAACACTGAAGCTTTCTTT.

The rearrangement links TRBV2 to TRBJ2-3, with D perhaps matching TRBD2 (6 bases). The ends were cut back, 7 bases at V and 4 bases at J, with 15 bases in the middle. Germline-derived CDR1 and CDR2 are SNHLY and FYNNEI. The CDR3 is made up of 14 amino acids. CDR3 residues: CASTGDRWADTQYF. CDR3 bases: TGTGCCAGCACGGGAGACCGGTGGGCAGATACGCAGTATTTT.

This chain uses TRBV20-1 with TRBJ1-2; 10 bases are a match to TRBD1. CDR1 and CDR2 (germline): DFQATT, SNEGSKA (reference sequence). The CDR3 consists of 15 residues. With V trimmed by 1 base and J by 3 bases, 5 bases remained unmatched. CDR3 sequence: CSARVPDRGDYGYTF. The CDR3 DNA follows: TGCAGTGCTAGAGTGCCGGACAGGGGGGACTATGGCTACACCTTC.

The chain couples TRBV11-2 to TRBJ2-3; D unresolved. There are 15 residues in the CDR3. V lost 0 bases and J lost 1, with 8 bases in between. The V gene's germline CDR1 is SGHAT and CDR2 FQNNGV. In DNA form, the CDR3 reads TGTGCCAGCAGCTTAGACAGCCTTGGCACAGATACGCAGTATTTT. This translates into CASSLDSLGTDTQYF.

The chain is built from TRBV5-4 and TRBJ1-4, with TRBD1 matching 7 bases. The CDR3 length is 14 residues. Germline values: CDR1 SGHNT, CDR2 YYREEE (reference sequence). V was pared by 4 bases and J by 8 bases, with 8 bases of the junction left unmatched. The CDR3 DNA follows: TGTGCCAGCAGCGCCGGAGGGGGCGAAGAAAAACTGTTTTTT. This translates into CASSAGGGEEKLFF. The full variable domain, with the rest looked up from reference TRBV5-4 and TRBJ1-4, is ETGVTQSPTHLIKTRGQQVTLRCSSQSGHNTVSWYQQALGQGPQFIFQYYREEENGRGNFPPRFSGLQFPNYSSELNVNALELDDSALYLCASSAGGGEEKLFFGSGTQLSVL.

This sequence joins TRBV7-3 and TRBJ1-1, with D possibly TRBD1 on 6 matching bases. Trimming removed 4 bases at V and 4 bases at J, with 10 bases between. This CDR3 spans 13 amino acids. Germline assignment: CDR1 SGHTA and CDR2 FQGTGA. CDR3 in DNA: TGTGCCAGCAGCTCCCCAGGGGCCACTGAAGCTTTCTTT. Translated, it gives CASSSPGATEAFF.

The chain recombines TRBV4-1 with TRBJ2-5; 7 positions match TRBD2. With 1 base clipped from V and 7 bases from J, the junction kept 0 bases outside the gene matches. From germline, CDR1 is MGHRA and CDR2 YSYEKL. The CDR3 sequence is 12 residues long. The CDR3: CASSQVAGTQYF. CDR3 DNA sequence: TGCGCCAGCAGCCAAGTAGCGGGGACCCAGTACTTC.

This clonotype was counted between two and nine times. This sequence joins TRBV5-1 and TRBJ1-1, with D maybe TRBD1 (5 bases). The CDR3 is 14 residues long. V gave up 1 base and J gave up 4 bases, with 11 bases separating them. Germline CDR1 SGHRS, CDR2 YFSETQ. CDR3 sequence reads: CASSLTGDGTEAFF. CDR3 in DNA: TGCGCCAGCAGCTTGACGGGGGATGGCACTGAAGCTTTCTTT. The variable domain in full, completed from reference TRBV5-1 and TRBJ1-1, reads KAGVTQTPRYLIKTRGQQVTLSCSPISGHRSVSWYQQTPGQGLQFLFEYFSETQRNKGNFPGRFSGRQFSNSRSEMNVSTLELGDSALYLCASSLTGDGTEAFFGQGTRLTVV.

The rearrangement joins TRBV6-5 to TRBJ1-5; D is unresolved. V was shortened by 0 bases and J by 7 bases, with 10 bases between the two germline ends. The CDR3 contains 14 residues. Germline V gene sequence: CDR1 MNHEY, CDR2 SVGAGI. The CDR3 protein is CASSYSRGYQPQHF. The CDR3 DNA is TGTGCCAGCAGTTACTCGCGAGGTTACCAGCCCCAGCATTTT.

V usage is TRBV20-1 and J usage is TRBJ2-1, with TRBD1 matching 8 bases. The CDR3 spans 16 residues. The germline CDR1 and CDR2 sequences are DFQATT and SNEGSKA (reference sequence). Unmatched junction bases numbered 8, after V lost 4 bases and J lost 0 bases. CDR3 region: CSAKGTGQLSYNEQFF. CDR3 DNA: TGCAGTGCTAAGGGGACAGGCCAACTCTCCTACAATGAGCAGTTCTTC.